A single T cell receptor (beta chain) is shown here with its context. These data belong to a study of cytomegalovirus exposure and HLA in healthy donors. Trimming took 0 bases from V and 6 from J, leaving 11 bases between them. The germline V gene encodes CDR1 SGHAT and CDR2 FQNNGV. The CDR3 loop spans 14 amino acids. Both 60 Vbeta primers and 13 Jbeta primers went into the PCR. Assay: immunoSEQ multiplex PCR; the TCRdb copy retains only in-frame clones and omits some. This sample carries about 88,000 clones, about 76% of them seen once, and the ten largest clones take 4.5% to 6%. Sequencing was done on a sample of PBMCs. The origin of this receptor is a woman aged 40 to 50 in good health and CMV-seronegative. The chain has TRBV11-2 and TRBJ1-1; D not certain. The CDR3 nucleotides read TGTGCCAGCAGCTTAGATCTTGGCGGGTCTGAAGCTTTCTTT. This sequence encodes CASSLDLGGSEAFF.